Below are 21 T cell receptor beta chains sequenced from a single sample in a study of CD8+ T cells in alopecia areata. Reverse transcribed after extraction, RNA yielded cDNA as the sequencing template. Repertoires were generated with immunoSEQ multiplex PCR, while TCRdb's copy carries only in-frame clones and drops some. The sample contains approximately 210,000 clones, over 40% of which appear only once. Treatment specified: oral pan-JAK inhibitor, 5-10 mg twice daily. Sequencing used CD4+ T cells sorted from blood, obtained at roughly week 38, from a patient treated with tofacitinib. Source of these receptors: a human donor with alopecia areata.

This rearrangement joins TRBV4-3 to TRBJ2-4; D is possibly TRBD1 (5 bases). The CDR3 has 14 amino acids. V lost 3 bases and J 0 bases, leaving 6 bases between the germline ends. CDR1 is LGHNA, CDR2 YSLEER, per germline. CDR3 sequence: CASSQTVAKNIQYF. CDR3 DNA sequence: TGCGCCAGCAGCCAGACAGTAGCCAAAAACATTCAGTACTTC.

The gene calls are TRBV6-1 and TRBJ2-1, with D perhaps TRBD2 (5 bases). Trimming cost V 5 bases and J 3 bases, with 11 bases left between them. The CDR3 has 14 residues. Germline CDR1 MNHNS, CDR2 SASEGT. CDR3 sequence: CASSKDWGYNEQFF. The CDR3 coding sequence is TGTGCCAGCAGTAAGGACTGGGGCTACAATGAGCAGTTCTTC.

This clone was seen only a few times. V is TRBV19 and J is TRBJ2-1; 12 bases map to TRBD2. J gave up 6 bases and V 9 bases, and 3 bases lay outside the gene matches. This CDR3 spans 13 amino acids. From germline, CDR1 is LNHDA and CDR2 SQIVND (reference sequence). CDR3 residues: CASRLAGANEQFF. The CDR3 coding sequence is TGTGCCAGCCGACTAGCGGGAGCCAATGAGCAGTTCTTC.

The rearrangement joins TRBV19 to TRBJ2-7, with 9 bases lining up with TRBD1. Germline lookup yields CDR1 LNHDA and CDR2 SQIVND (reference sequence). J gave up 7 bases and V 8 bases, and 9 bases lay outside the gene matches. The CDR3 is 13 residues long. CDR3 region: CASGTGGPREQYF. CDR3 bases: TGTGCCAGTGGTACAGGGGGCCCGAGGGAGCAGTACTTC.

The chain is built from TRBV7-2 and TRBJ1-2; the D is unclear. This CDR3 spans 13 amino acids. V dropped 2 bases and J dropped 3 bases, with 7 bases sitting between them. CDR1 is SGHTA, CDR2 FQGNSA, per germline. The CDR3 region has the DNA TGTGCCAGCAGCTTATTGGCAGACTATGGCTACACCTTC. Encoded protein: CASSLLADYGYTF.

This rearrangement joins TRBV5-1 to TRBJ2-7, with D uncertain. The CDR3 length is 15 residues. CDR1 and CDR2 from the germline V gene are SGHRS and YFSETQ. Trimming shortened V by 4 bases and J by 4 bases, and 18 bases separated the two germline ends. The CDR3 protein is CASSDPSVGLYEQYF. CDR3 bases: TGCGCCAGCAGCGACCCCTCCGTCGGCCTTTACGAGCAGTACTTC. The entire variable domain, with the rest obtained from reference TRBV5-1 and TRBJ2-7, is as follows: KAGVTQTPRYLIKTRGQQVTLSCSPISGHRSVSWYQQTPGQGLQFLFEYFSETQRNKGNFPGRFSGRQFSNSRSEMNVSTLELGDSALYLCASSDPSVGLYEQYFGPGTRLTVT.

This clone occurred a few times. The chain links TRBV28 to TRBJ2-3; TRBD1 matches at 10 bases. This CDR3 spans 16 amino acids. Trimming took 6 bases from V and 6 from J; bases not matched to a gene: 12. CDR1 and CDR2 from the germline V gene are MDHEN and SYDVKM. CDR3 sequence: CASSSTGTGDVDTQYF. DNA of the CDR3: TGTGCCAGCAGCTCTACCGGGACAGGGGACGTGGATACGCAGTATTTT.

As for this clone: A read error is possible here, since a much larger clone lies one base away. Here the CDR3 omits its conserved ending phenylalanine or tryptophan, so a read error is the likely source. The chain is built from TRBV7-2 and TRBJ1-1, with D possibly matching TRBD1 (6 bases). Germline CDR1 and CDR2: SGHTA and FQGNSA. CDR3 length: 13 residues. V was pared by 2 bases and J by 8 bases, with 12 bases between. CDR3 residues: CASSLLGQLEAFL. CDR3 sequence (DNA): TGTGCCAGCAGCTTACTCGGACAGTTAGAAGCTTTCCTT.

The chain is built from TRBV28 and TRBJ1-5; TRBD1 matches 11 bases. Germline trimming cut 5 bases from V and 6 bases from J; bases unmatched to any gene: 3. The CDR3 spans 14 residues. Looked up from germline, CDR1 is MDHEN and CDR2 is SYDVKM. The CDR3 reads CASSLGTGGQPQHF. The CDR3 bases are TGTGCCAGCAGTCTTGGGACAGGGGGTCAGCCCCAGCATTTT.

The chain carries TRBV29-1 and TRBJ2-1, with a tentative D call TRBD2 (7 bases). Germline CDR1 is SQVTM and CDR2 is ANQGSEA. V was shortened by 4 bases and J by 9 bases, with 10 bases between the two germline ends. CDR3 length: 11 residues. CDR3 coding DNA: TGCAGCGTTGGTAGGGGGGGTGAGCAGTTCTTC. This sequence encodes CSVGRGGEQFF.

This sequence joins TRBV4-2 and TRBJ1-4; D ambiguous. This CDR3 is 16 amino acids long. CDR1 and CDR2 (germline): LGHNA, YNFKEQ. The V and J ends lost 4 bases and 4 bases respectively, with 16 bases between them. CDR3 DNA: TGTGCCAGCAGCCTATACGGTTCCGGGGATAATGAAAAACTGTTTTTT. It yields the protein CASSLYGSGDNEKLFF.

V gene TRBV30 combines with J gene TRBJ2-7; 9 bases map to TRBD2. Germline V gene sequence: CDR1 GTSNPN, CDR2 SVGIG (reference sequence). The ends lost 2 bases at V and 0 bases at J; junction bases unmatched: 11. CDR3 size: 17 residues. Here the CDR3 DNA reads TGTGCCTGGAGTCTGGATGTGACTAGCGGAACCTCCTACGAGCAGTACTTC. Translated: CAWSLDVTSGTSYEQYF. The whole variable domain, filled in from reference TRBV30 and TRBJ2-7, reads SQTIHQWPATLVQPVGSPLSLECTVEGTSNPNLYWYRQAAGRGLQLLFYSVGIGQISSEVPQNLSASRPQDRQFILSSKKLLLSDSGFYLCAWSLDVTSGTSYEQYFGPGTRLTVT.

The gene calls are TRBV19 and TRBJ2-7; 10 positions match TRBD2. The trim removed 6 bases at V and 4 bases at J, leaving 9 bases unmatched. CDR3 length: 15 residues. Germline V gene sequence: CDR1 LNHDA, CDR2 SQIVND (reference sequence). CDR3 coding DNA: TGTGCCAGTAGCAAAATAGCGGGGGGTCCGTACGAGCAGTACTTC. Protein sequence: CASSKIAGGPYEQYF.

This chain uses TRBV20-1 with TRBJ2-7; D gene unclear. V gave up 2 bases and J gave up 9 bases, with 11 bases separating them. The germline V gene has CDR1 DFQATT and CDR2 SNEGSKA (reference sequence). The CDR3 totals 11 residues. CDR3 region: CSARSNRVQYF. CDR3 sequence (DNA): TGCAGTGCTAGATCGAACCGGGTGCAGTACTTC.

This clone was seen a few times. This chain links TRBV29-1 with TRBJ2-4; TRBD2 is a possible D gene (5 bases). The V gene's germline CDR1 is SQVTM and CDR2 ANQGSEA. The CDR3 consists of 15 residues. Trimming removed 4 bases from V and 4 bases from J, with 17 bases in between. The CDR3 protein is CSVVPKGGIKNIQYF. CDR3 nucleotide sequence: TGCAGCGTTGTCCCCAAAGGAGGTATTAAAAACATTCAGTACTTC.

This sequence joins TRBV4-3 and TRBJ2-1; weak D call: TRBD2 (5 bases). CDR3 size: 16 residues. Germline V gene data show CDR1 as LGHNA and CDR2 as YSLEER. Trimming left V 0 bases short and J 2 bases short, with 11 bases between. Here the CDR3 reads CASSQEPSGPYNEQFF. The CDR3, as DNA: TGCGCCAGCAGCCAAGAGCCCAGCGGACCCTACAATGAGCAGTTCTTC.

V usage is TRBV29-1 and J usage is TRBJ1-1; D might be TRBD1 (6 bases). The germline V gene has CDR1 SQVTM and CDR2 ANQGSEA. This CDR3 region has 12 residues. Trimming removed 3 bases at V and 4 bases at J, with 9 bases between. The CDR3 DNA reads TGCAGCGTTGATCAGGGGAGCACTGAAGCTTTCTTT. Amino acid sequence: CSVDQGSTEAFF.

This chain joins TRBV2 and TRBJ2-3; D remains unclear. V was clipped by 8 bases and J by 8 bases, with 11 bases between them. The CDR3 loop spans 11 amino acids. Germline V gene sequence: CDR1 SNHLY, CDR2 FYNNEI. CDR3: CASLTMGTQYF. The CDR3 region has the DNA TGTGCCAGCCTGACAATGGGTACGCAGTATTTT.

This clone turned up a few times. The gene calls are TRBV21-1 and TRBJ1-1; the table's D call TRBD1 went unverified against the DNA. TRBV21-1 is a pseudogene locus. The CDR3 contains 15 residues. In nucleotides, the CDR3 is TGTGCCAGCAGCAACCCCCTCAGGGGGCACACTGAAGCTTTCTTT. Translating it yields CASSNPLRGHTEAFF.

The chain employs TRBV2 and TRBJ2-5; D call uncertain. The CDR3 loop spans 14 amino acids. CDR1 and CDR2 (germline): SNHLY, FYNNEI. Trimming shortened V by 2 bases and J by 7 bases, and 14 bases separated the two germline ends. CDR3 sequence (DNA): TGTGCCAGCAGTGAACCAAACCGGCTGTGGACCCAGTACTTC. The encoded protein is CASSEPNRLWTQYF.

The genes are TRBV30 and TRBJ2-7; D gene uncertain. V was shortened by 1 base and J by 1 base, with 8 bases between the two germline ends. The germline CDR1 and CDR2 sequences are GTSNPN and SVGIG (reference sequence). The CDR3 runs to 13 residues. DNA for the CDR3: TGTGCCTGGAGTGCCGTTTTATCCTACGAGCAGTACTTC. This sequence encodes CAWSAVLSYEQYF. The whole variable domain, remainder taken from reference TRBV30 and TRBJ2-7, is SQTIHQWPATLVQPVGSPLSLECTVEGTSNPNLYWYRQAAGRGLQLLFYSVGIGQISSEVPQNLSASRPQDRQFILSSKKLLLSDSGFYLCAWSAVLSYEQYFGPGTRLTVT.